This TCR beta chain derives from a study of identical twins. The study's findings and limits: Analyses of zero insertions could, in part, be confounded by invariant MAIT and iNKT cells.

This clonotype came up a few times. Its specificity is not known. This CDR3 has 16 residues. V lost 1 base and J lost 0, with 10 bases in between. Germline V gives CDR1 MGHRA, CDR2 YSYEKL. Template switching added a universal primer site, and cDNA bore unique molecular identifiers. One entry per CDR3 protein, called by TCRdb with MiXCR from the 5' RACE reads. The sample consists of roughly 690,000 distinct CDR3 sequences, approximately 6.1% of them appearing once. The chain couples TRBV4-1 to TRBJ2-1; TRBD1 is a possible D gene (5 bases). Material for sequencing was naive T cells sorted from blood. This receptor was obtained from a young man in good health. CDR3 sequence (DNA): TGCGCCAGCAGCCAAGGATCACAGGCCTCCTACAATGAGCAGTTCTTC. Protein product: CASSQGSQASYNEQFF.